Sequencing of this T cell receptor (beta chain) was carried out in a study of T cell repertoires in cytomegalovirus infection. About the research overall: From public TCR beta signatures came an indication of both CMV infection and matching HLA type.

In germline, CDR1 is SGDLS, CDR2 YYNGEE. Trimming stripped 0 bases from V and 3 bases from J, with 7 bases between. The CDR3 contains 14 residues. Via MiXCR, TCRdb re-called the reads, giving one row per CDR3 protein. The profile shows 400,000 to 550,000 distinct CDR3 sequences, about 11% of them singletons. V and J are TRBV9 and TRBJ2-1; D assignment may be TRBD1 or TRBD2 (5 bases each). The TCR comes from a human donor in good health (CMV status not recorded). Some clones in this sample may be carry-over from other donors' samples. Specimen: PBMCs. This CDR3 is CASSVGDGYNEQFF. The CDR3 DNA sequence: TGTGCCAGCAGCGTAGGGGACGGCTACAATGAGCAGTTCTTC.